Included here is one T cell receptor (beta chain) sequence, with context. This sample is drawn from a study of blood T cell repertoires in COVID-19. Study context: The origin of the acute and convalescent COVID-19 samples was the United States, Italy and Spain.

Per the authors' pipeline: Reference gene primer amplification gave nucleated cell count estimates. Using immunoSEQ multiplex PCR, the repertoire was profiled, and TCRdb retains in-frame clones only, with some absent. V, J and clone size were drawn from that table, and D and trimming were deduced from the DNA. The sample records about 190,000 clones, roughly 80% being singletons. V shed 1 base and J shed 4 bases, with 8 bases lying between them. Germline V CDR1 and CDR2: SGHTA, FQGNSA. The CDR3 runs 14 residues. The sequencing sample was made of peripheral blood. This TCR came from a woman aged 50 to 60 with acute or convalescent COVID-19. The rearrangement joins TRBV7-2 to TRBJ2-1; TRBD2 might be the D (5 bases). CDR3: CASSLGERYNEQFF. Here the CDR3 DNA reads TGTGCCAGCAGCTTAGGGGAGCGGTACAATGAGCAGTTCTTC.